Listed below are T cell receptor beta chains from one sample, sequenced in a study of blood T cell repertoires in COVID-19. Assay used: immunoSEQ multiplex PCR; TCRdb lists only in-frame clones, some missing. The profile shows about 190,000 clones, more than 85% of them singletons. Source material: peripheral blood. Source of these receptors: a man in his forties with active or convalescent COVID-19. Both conserved end residues are part of each CDR3. The D gene is left open where the match is weak. Size values are once, few and many counts, or a class for expanded clones, and some rows have none.

j_gene: TRBJ1-2; abundance: .; len: 14; d_gene: .; v_gene: TRBV6-5; CDR3nt: TGTGCCAGCAGCCAGTCGGGGGGCATCTATGGCTACACCTTC; CDR3aa: CASSQSGGIYGYTF
j_gene: TRBJ2-1; abundance: .; len: 16; d_gene: TRBD1; v_gene: TRBV2; CDR3nt: TGTGCCAGCAGTTTCGACCGGGACAGAACCTACAATGAGCAGTTCTTC; CDR3aa: CASSFDRDRTYNEQFF
j_gene: TRBJ1-4; abundance: .; len: 18; d_gene: .; v_gene: TRBV4-2; CDR3nt: TGTGCCAGCAGCCAAGATAAAACAGCCGATACAACTAATGAAAAACTGTTTTTT; CDR3aa: CASSQDKTADTTNEKLFF
j_gene: TRBJ2-7; abundance: .; len: 16; d_gene: TRBD2; v_gene: TRBV19; CDR3nt: TGTGCCAGTAGTTCGACTAGCGGGGGGTTCCCCTACGAGCAGTACTTC; CDR3aa: CASSSTSGGFPYEQYF
j_gene: TRBJ2-5; abundance: .; len: 14; d_gene: .; v_gene: TRBV5-1; CDR3nt: TGCGCCAGCAGCTTGGAGGGGGGGCGCGAGACCCAGTACTTC; CDR3aa: CASSLEGGRETQYF
j_gene: TRBJ2-7; abundance: .; len: 14; d_gene: TRBD1; v_gene: TRBV7-8; CDR3nt: TGTGCCAGCACCCCTATGGGACAGACCTACGAGCAGTACTTC; CDR3aa: CASTPMGQTYEQYF
j_gene: TRBJ1-3; abundance: .; len: 15; d_gene: .; v_gene: TRBV2; CDR3nt: TGTGCCAGCAGGGGGGGGTTTCTAGGTGGAAACACCATATATTTT; CDR3aa: CASRGGFLGGNTIYF
j_gene: TRBJ1-5; abundance: few; len: 16; d_gene: TRBD1; v_gene: TRBV19; CDR3nt: TGTGCCAGTAGTATCCCCTACAGGGGTCGCAATCAGCCCCAGCATTTT; CDR3aa: CASSIPYRGRNQPQHF
j_gene: TRBJ2-7; abundance: .; len: 14; d_gene: .; v_gene: TRBV5-6; CDR3nt: TGTGCCAGCAGCTTCTCCGGGGGCTCCTACGAGCAGTACTTC; CDR3aa: CASSFSGGSYEQYF
j_gene: TRBJ1-1; abundance: .; len: 14; d_gene: .; v_gene: TRBV7-8; CDR3nt: TGTGCCAGCAGCACGACACGAACAAACACTGAAGCTTTCTTT; CDR3aa: CASSTTRTNTEAFF
j_gene: TRBJ2-3; abundance: .; len: 16; d_gene: TRBD1; v_gene: TRBV19; CDR3nt: TGTGCCAGTAGTCTCAATCCGGGACAGGGAACGGATACGCAGTATTTT; CDR3aa: CASSLNPGQGTDTQYF
j_gene: TRBJ2-1; abundance: once; len: 18; d_gene: TRBD2; v_gene: TRBV28; CDR3nt: TGTGCCAGCAGTTCCAGGGGAGTGGCGGGGGGTTCCTACAATGAGCAGTTCTTC; CDR3aa: CASSSRGVAGGSYNEQFF
j_gene: TRBJ1-5; abundance: .; len: 15; d_gene: .; v_gene: TRBV5-1; CDR3nt: TGCGCCAGCAGCTTGGAAGGAGTAGGCAATCAGCCCCAGCATTTT; CDR3aa: CASSLEGVGNQPQHF
j_gene: TRBJ1-5; abundance: .; len: 15; d_gene: .; v_gene: TRBV28; CDR3nt: TGTGCCAGCAGGTCCCCGGGACTCAGCAATCAGCCCCAGCATTTT; CDR3aa: CASRSPGLSNQPQHF
j_gene: TRBJ2-1; abundance: .; len: 15; d_gene: TRBD2; v_gene: TRBV5-1; CDR3nt: TGCGCCAGCAGCCTGAGCGGGGGGGTCTACAATGAGCAGTTCTTC; CDR3aa: CASSLSGGVYNEQFF
j_gene: TRBJ1-2; abundance: .; len: 14; d_gene: TRBD1; v_gene: TRBV7-8; CDR3nt: TGTGCCAGCAGCTCCACACAGGGGGCTGTTGGCTACACCTTC; CDR3aa: CASSSTQGAVGYTF
j_gene: TRBJ1-6; abundance: .; len: 15; d_gene: .; v_gene: TRBV7-9; CDR3nt: TGTGCCAGCAGCTATGACAGCTCCTATAATTCACCCCTCCACTTT; CDR3aa: CASSYDSSYNSPLHF
j_gene: TRBJ1-4; abundance: .; len: 15; d_gene: .; v_gene: TRBV18; CDR3nt: TGTGCCAGCTCACCGGACAGCAGTAAGAATGAAAAACTGTTTTTT; CDR3aa: CASSPDSSKNEKLFF
j_gene: TRBJ2-1; abundance: .; len: 13; d_gene: .; v_gene: TRBV5-4; CDR3nt: TGTGCCAGCACCGACAGCTCCTACAATGAGCAGTTCTTC; CDR3aa: CASTDSSYNEQFF
j_gene: TRBJ2-7; abundance: .; len: 12; d_gene: .; v_gene: TRBV18; CDR3nt: TGTGCCAGCTCACCGAGAGGGAACGAGCAGTACTTC; CDR3aa: CASSPRGNEQYF
j_gene: TRBJ2-3; abundance: .; len: 16; d_gene: TRBD2; v_gene: TRBV7-9; CDR3nt: TGTGCCAGCAGTCTGACTAGCGGGTCCCGGCGGGATACGCAGTATTTT; CDR3aa: CASSLTSGSRRDTQYF
j_gene: TRBJ1-5; abundance: .; len: 15; d_gene: .; v_gene: TRBV5-1; CDR3nt: TGCGCCAGCAGCTTGGACCCTTTGGGAGGGCAGCCCCAGCATTTT; CDR3aa: CASSLDPLGGQPQHF
j_gene: TRBJ2-1; abundance: .; len: 15; d_gene: .; v_gene: TRBV3-1/TRBV3-2; CDR3nt: TGTGCCAGCAGCCAAGATATCGTGAACACAGGATTGCAGTTCTTC; CDR3aa: CASSQDIVNTGLQFF
j_gene: TRBJ2-7; abundance: once; len: 15; d_gene: TRBD1; v_gene: TRBV18; CDR3nt: TGTGCCAGCTCACCTGGGGGACAGGGGACCTACGAGCAGTACTTC; CDR3aa: CASSPGGQGTYEQYF
j_gene: TRBJ2-1; abundance: .; len: 12; d_gene: TRBD2; v_gene: TRBV30; CDR3nt: TGTGCCTGGAAGCGGGGGGGCAATGAGCAGTTCTTC; CDR3aa: CAWKRGGNEQFF
j_gene: TRBJ1-2; abundance: .; len: 14; d_gene: TRBD1; v_gene: TRBV30; CDR3nt: TGTGCCTGGACTCCCCTTGACAGGGAAAATGGCTACACCTTC; CDR3aa: CAWTPLDRENGYTF
j_gene: TRBJ2-7; abundance: .; len: 14; d_gene: TRBD1; v_gene: TRBV28; CDR3nt: TGTGCCAGCAGATCAGGGGGCAGGGTATACGAGCAGTACTTC; CDR3aa: CASRSGGRVYEQYF
j_gene: TRBJ2-5; abundance: .; len: 15; d_gene: TRBD1; v_gene: TRBV7-2; CDR3nt: TGTGCCAGCAGCTTAAACAGGGGACCCCAAGAGACCCAGTACTTC; CDR3aa: CASSLNRGPQETQYF
j_gene: TRBJ1-2; abundance: few; len: 14; d_gene: .; v_gene: TRBV7-9; CDR3nt: TGTGCCAGCAGCGGGACATATCTTAACTATGGCTACACCTTC; CDR3aa: CASSGTYLNYGYTF
j_gene: TRBJ2-7; abundance: .; len: 14; d_gene: .; v_gene: TRBV5-6; CDR3nt: TGTGCCAGCAGCTCCCGACAGTCCCCCTACGAGCAGTACTTC; CDR3aa: CASSSRQSPYEQYF
j_gene: TRBJ2-1; abundance: .; len: 15; d_gene: .; v_gene: TRBV14; CDR3nt: TGTGCCAGCAGCTTCGTACAGGGACCCTACAATGAGCAGTTCTTC; CDR3aa: CASSFVQGPYNEQFF
j_gene: TRBJ1-6; abundance: .; len: 16; d_gene: .; v_gene: TRBV19; CDR3nt: TGTGCCAGTAGTGCCTATGGTCGGGGGGAAGGTTCACCCCTCCACTTT; CDR3aa: CASSAYGRGEGSPLHF
j_gene: TRBJ2-7; abundance: .; len: 13; d_gene: TRBD2; v_gene: TRBV28; CDR3nt: TGTGCCAGCACCCCGGGAGGGAACTACGAGCAGTACTTC; CDR3aa: CASTPGGNYEQYF
j_gene: TRBJ2-7; abundance: .; len: 10; d_gene: .; v_gene: TRBV4-1; CDR3nt: TGCGCCAGCGGAGACTACGAGCAGTACTTC; CDR3aa: CASGDYEQYF
j_gene: TRBJ1-2; abundance: .; len: 16; d_gene: TRBD1; v_gene: TRBV27; CDR3nt: TGTGCCAGCAGCCCAGGACAGGCCAGATCCAACTATGGCTACACCTTC; CDR3aa: CASSPGQARSNYGYTF
j_gene: TRBJ2-1; abundance: .; len: 13; d_gene: .; v_gene: TRBV4-1; CDR3nt: TGCGCCAGCAGCCAACGGAGGGAGAATGAGCAGTTCTTC; CDR3aa: CASSQRRENEQFF
j_gene: TRBJ2-1; abundance: .; len: 11; d_gene: .; v_gene: TRBV5-1; CDR3nt: TGCGCCAGCCGGGACTCCCATGAGCAGTTCTTC; CDR3aa: CASRDSHEQFF
j_gene: TRBJ1-2; abundance: .; len: 15; d_gene: TRBD1; v_gene: TRBV15; CDR3nt: TGTGCCACCAGGCCGGGACAGGGAACCTCCTATGGCTACACCTTC; CDR3aa: CATRPGQGTSYGYTF
j_gene: TRBJ1-2; abundance: .; len: 14; d_gene: .; v_gene: TRBV7-2; CDR3nt: TGTGCCAGCAGCTTAGATTTGAGGACAGATGGCTACACCTTC; CDR3aa: CASSLDLRTDGYTF
j_gene: TRBJ2-7; abundance: .; len: 16; d_gene: TRBD1; v_gene: TRBV4-3; CDR3nt: TGCGCCAGCAGCCAAGATTGGACAGGGCCCTCCTACGAGCAGTACTTC; CDR3aa: CASSQDWTGPSYEQYF
j_gene: TRBJ1-2; abundance: once; len: 13; d_gene: TRBD1; v_gene: TRBV19; CDR3nt: TGTGCCAGTAGACCGACAGGGGACTATGGCTACACCTTC; CDR3aa: CASRPTGDYGYTF
j_gene: TRBJ2-2; abundance: .; len: 16; d_gene: .; v_gene: TRBV10-3; CDR3nt: TGTGCCATCAGTGAGTCGGCAGGGGTGAATACCGGGGAGCTGTTTTTT; CDR3aa: CAISESAGVNTGELFF
j_gene: TRBJ2-7; abundance: once; len: 14; d_gene: TRBD1; v_gene: TRBV2; CDR3nt: TGTGCCAGCAGTGACATCGGGACAGACTACGAGCAGTACTTC; CDR3aa: CASSDIGTDYEQYF
j_gene: TRBJ2-7; abundance: .; len: 13; d_gene: TRBD1; v_gene: TRBV30; CDR3nt: TGTGCCTGGAGGTTTCAGGGGGTAGGCGAGCAGTACTTC; CDR3aa: CAWRFQGVGEQYF
j_gene: TRBJ1-6; abundance: .; len: 16; d_gene: .; v_gene: TRBV7-2; CDR3nt: TGTGCCAGCAGCTTAGGGACACAGGGCCTAAATTCACCCCTCCACTTT; CDR3aa: CASSLGTQGLNSPLHF
j_gene: TRBJ1-4; abundance: .; len: 13; d_gene: .; v_gene: TRBV7-9; CDR3nt: TGTGCCAGCAGCCCTCGGGTGAATGAAAAACTGTTTTTT; CDR3aa: CASSPRVNEKLFF
j_gene: TRBJ1-1; abundance: .; len: 12; d_gene: .; v_gene: TRBV7-2; CDR3nt: TGTGCCAGCAGCGAGGCGGGAAGGGGAGCTTTCTTT; CDR3aa: CASSEAGRGAFF
j_gene: TRBJ1-4; abundance: few; len: 15; d_gene: TRBD1; v_gene: TRBV9; CDR3nt: TGTGCCAGCAGCGTAGCAGGGGGATCTAATGAAAAACTGTTTTTT; CDR3aa: CASSVAGGSNEKLFF
j_gene: TRBJ2-3; abundance: .; len: 13; d_gene: TRBD2; v_gene: TRBV11-2; CDR3nt: TGTGCCAGCAGCTTGGGGGGGGCAGATACGCAGTATTTT; CDR3aa: CASSLGGADTQYF
j_gene: TRBJ2-3; abundance: .; len: 16; d_gene: .; v_gene: TRBV4-3; CDR3nt: TGCGCCAGCAGCCAAGGCCTTGCGGGGGCTACAGATACGCAGTATTTT; CDR3aa: CASSQGLAGATDTQYF
j_gene: TRBJ2-2; abundance: .; len: 13; d_gene: .; v_gene: TRBV2; CDR3nt: TGTGCCAGCAGCGAACAGAACACCGGGGAGCTGTTTTTT; CDR3aa: CASSEQNTGELFF
j_gene: TRBJ1-1; abundance: .; len: 18; d_gene: TRBD1; v_gene: TRBV14; CDR3nt: TGTGCCAGCAGCCATTACTCAGGGGGCTATCTAGTGGACACTGAAGCTTTCTTT; CDR3aa: CASSHYSGGYLVDTEAFF